The rows below give T cell receptor beta chains drawn from one sample of a study of T cell responses to AZD1222 COVID-19 vaccine. Clones were sequenced by immunoSEQ multiplex PCR, and TCRdb holds only the in-frame ones, with some missing. This sample has over 95,000 clones, with approximately 87% found just once. The starting material was peripheral blood, obtained on day 0 of AZD1222 vaccination. These receptors came from an adult in good health. Each CDR3 is given with its conserved first and last residue. D genes are given only for firm matches. Clone size is given for some rows only: seen once, a few or many times, or a class if the clone is expanded.

J gene,clone size,D gene,V gene,CDR3 protein,CDR3 DNA
TRBJ2-1,.,.,TRBV4-2,CASSQDIGGGLTEQFF,TGTGCCAGCAGCCAAGATATTGGAGGGGGCCTCACTGAGCAGTTCTTC
TRBJ2-5,.,.,TRBV5-1,CASSLAGSGEETQYF,TGCGCCAGCAGCTTGGCCGGGTCAGGGGAAGAGACCCAGTACTTC
TRBJ2-5,.,.,TRBV6-5,CASSATQSVETQYF,TGTGCCAGCAGCGCGACCCAGAGCGTGGAGACCCAGTACTTC
TRBJ2-5,.,.,TRBV7-2,CASSLVSSTQQETQYF,TGTGCCAGCAGCTTAGTTTCCAGCACGCAGCAAGAGACCCAGTACTTC
TRBJ2-1,.,TRBD2,TRBV3-1/TRBV3-2,CASSHPWTSEADEQFF,TGTGCCAGCAGCCATCCCTGGACTAGTGAGGCGGATGAGCAGTTCTTC
TRBJ2-2,.,TRBD2,TRBV6-5,CASRAGGNTGELFF,TGTGCCAGCAGAGCGGGAGGGAACACCGGGGAGCTGTTTTTT
TRBJ1-1,.,.,TRBV15,CATSRDPRQGTTEAFF,TGTGCCACCAGCAGAGATCCCCGGCAGGGGACCACTGAAGCTTTCTTT
TRBJ2-3,.,TRBD1,TRBV7-3,CASSPAGQGSDTQYF,TGTGCCAGCAGCCCCGCAGGACAGGGGTCGGATACGCAGTATTTT
TRBJ2-7,.,.,TRBV7-3,CASSLSRVGEQYF,TGTGCCAGCAGCTTAAGCAGGGTTGGCGAGCAGTACTTC
TRBJ1-3,.,TRBD1,TRBV7-9,CASSLAWQGVSGNTIYF,TGTGCCAGCAGCTTAGCTTGGCAGGGGGTCTCTGGAAACACCATATATTTT
TRBJ1-1,.,.,TRBV6-5,CASSYSDRPEAFF,TGTGCCAGCAGTTACTCTGACAGACCCGAAGCTTTCTTT
TRBJ1-3,.,.,TRBV3-1/TRBV3-2,CASSQGGGEGNTIYF,TGTGCCAGCAGCCAAGGGGGGGGAGAAGGAAACACCATATATTTT
TRBJ1-2,.,.,TRBV28,CASSLFPGSPVNYGYTF,TGTGCCAGCAGTTTATTCCCTGGCAGTCCCGTTAACTATGGCTACACCTTC
TRBJ2-3,once,TRBD2,TRBV5-6,CASSWGLAGRDTQYF,TGTGCCAGCAGCTGGGGACTAGCGGGGAGAGATACGCAGTATTTT
TRBJ2-3,.,TRBD1,TRBV24-1,CATSDYRGPTDTQYF,TGTGCCACCAGTGATTACAGGGGGCCCACAGATACGCAGTATTTT
TRBJ2-7,.,.,TRBV19,CASSITISYEQYF,TGTGCCAGTAGTATTACGATTTCCTACGAGCAGTACTTC
TRBJ2-3,once,TRBD2,TRBV7-2,CASSGLAGFGDTQYF,TGTGCCAGCAGCGGACTAGCGGGATTTGGAGATACGCAGTATTTT
TRBJ1-2,.,.,TRBV12-2,CASRPTSYTF,TGTGCAAGTCGCCCCACTAGCTACACCTTC
TRBJ2-7,.,TRBD2,TRBV20-1,CSASLGLSGKRGEQYF,TGCAGTGCTAGTCTTGGCCTTAGCGGGAAAAGGGGCGAGCAGTACTTC
TRBJ2-1,.,.,TRBV24-1,CATSDHEGYNEQFF,TGTGCCACCAGTGATCACGAGGGATACAATGAGCAGTTCTTC
TRBJ2-6,.,TRBD1,TRBV19,CASSTTGGAFYSGANVLTF,TGTGCCAGTAGTACAACAGGGGGCGCCTTCTACTCTGGGGCCAACGTCCTGACTTTC
TRBJ2-7,.,TRBD1,TRBV4-1,CASSQQSTGDYEQYF,TGCGCCAGCAGCCAACAGTCTACAGGGGACTACGAGCAGTACTTC
TRBJ2-1,.,.,TRBV6-2/TRBV6-3,CASSRDFRSYNEQFF,TGTGCCAGCAGCCGGGACTTCCGCTCCTACAATGAGCAGTTCTTC
TRBJ2-1,.,.,TRBV28,CASSLSGREQFF,TGTGCCAGCAGTTTATCAGGGCGAGAGCAGTTCTTC
TRBJ2-2,once,.,TRBV12-3/TRBV12-4,CASGQITGELFF,TGTGCCAGCGGACAGATCACCGGGGAGCTGTTTTTT
TRBJ1-2,few,.,TRBV6-5,CASSSIGDGNYGYTF,TGTGCCAGCAGTTCTATAGGGGACGGAAACTATGGCTACACCTTC
TRBJ2-2,.,TRBD1,TRBV19,CASSIQGVAGELFF,TGTGCCAGTAGTATACAGGGGGTCGCAGGGGAGCTGTTTTTT
TRBJ1-1,.,.,TRBV2,CASDIRGTEAFF,TGTGCCAGCGATATCAGGGGCACTGAAGCTTTCTTT
TRBJ2-6,.,.,TRBV6-1,CASSVRSGKAGANVLTF,TGTGCCAGCAGTGTACGATCGGGGAAGGCTGGGGCCAACGTCCTGACTTTC